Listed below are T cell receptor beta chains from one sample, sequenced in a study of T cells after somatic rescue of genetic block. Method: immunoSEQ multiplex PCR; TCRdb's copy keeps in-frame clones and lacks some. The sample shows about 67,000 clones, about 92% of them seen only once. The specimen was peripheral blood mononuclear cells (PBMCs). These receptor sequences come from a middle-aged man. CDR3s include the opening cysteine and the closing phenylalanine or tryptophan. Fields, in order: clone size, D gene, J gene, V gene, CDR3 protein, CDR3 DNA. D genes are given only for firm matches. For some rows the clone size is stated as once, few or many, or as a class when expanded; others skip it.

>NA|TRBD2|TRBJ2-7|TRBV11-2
CASSLVGSGGAHYEQYF
TGTGCCAGCAGCTTAGTGGGGTCGGGGGGGGCTCACTACGAGCAGTACTTC
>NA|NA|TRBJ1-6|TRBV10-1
CASSDWNSPLHF
TGCGCCAGCAGTGACTGGAATTCACCCCTCCACTTT
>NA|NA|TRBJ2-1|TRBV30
CAWREGGPPYNEQFF
TGTGCCTGGAGGGAGGGCGGGCCCCCCTACAATGAGCAGTTCTTC
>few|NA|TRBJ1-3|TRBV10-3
CAIRALAGNTIYF
TGTGCCATCCGGGCATTGGCGGGAAACACCATATATTTT
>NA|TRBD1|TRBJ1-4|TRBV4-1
CASSQVWDGTGDEKLFF
TGCGCCAGCAGCCAAGTTTGGGACGGGACAGGGGATGAAAAACTGTTTTTT
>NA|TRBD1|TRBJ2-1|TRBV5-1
CASSRPGQGNYEQFF
TGCGCCAGCAGCCGGCCGGGACAGGGCAACTATGAGCAGTTCTTC
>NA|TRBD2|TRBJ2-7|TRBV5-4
CASSLGAGPGYEQYF
TGTGCCAGCAGCTTGGGAGCGGGGCCGGGGTACGAGCAGTACTTC
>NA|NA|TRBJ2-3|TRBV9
CASSVGGETDTQYF
TGTGCCAGCAGCGTAGGGGGTGAGACAGATACGCAGTATTTT
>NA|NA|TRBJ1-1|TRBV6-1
CASSSQGNTEAFF
TGTGCCAGCAGTTCACAGGGAAACACTGAAGCTTTCTTT
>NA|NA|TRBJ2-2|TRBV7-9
CASSLVKGSTGELFF
TGTGCCAGCAGCTTAGTAAAGGGTAGCACCGGGGAGCTGTTTTTT
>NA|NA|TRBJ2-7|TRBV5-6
CASSPHGYEQYF
TGTGCCAGCAGCCCCCATGGTTACGAGCAGTACTTC
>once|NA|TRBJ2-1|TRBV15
CATSRDRDNEQFF
TGTGCCACCAGCAGAGACAGGGACAATGAGCAGTTCTTC
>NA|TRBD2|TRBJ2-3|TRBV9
CASSVGTSGTDTQYF
TGTGCCAGCAGCGTTGGGACTAGCGGCACAGATACGCAGTATTTT
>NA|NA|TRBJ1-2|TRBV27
CASSFKRSVVGYTF
TGTGCCAGCAGTTTTAAGCGCTCGGTAGTTGGCTACACCTTC
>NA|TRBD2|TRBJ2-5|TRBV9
CASSSGSASGETQYF
TGTGCCAGCAGTAGCGGGTCCGCATCTGGAGAGACCCAGTACTTC
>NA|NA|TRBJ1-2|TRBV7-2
CASSLAPGSYGYTF
TGTGCCAGCAGCTTAGCTCCCGGTTCCTACGGCTACACCTTC
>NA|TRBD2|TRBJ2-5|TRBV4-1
CASSQGTTSGGQFGTQYF
TGCGCCAGCAGCCAAGGCACAACTAGCGGGGGACAATTCGGGACCCAGTACTTC
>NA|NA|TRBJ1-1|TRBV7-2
CASSSRAGAQTEAFF
TGTGCCAGCAGCTCCCGTGCGGGGGCCCAGACTGAAGCTTTCTTT
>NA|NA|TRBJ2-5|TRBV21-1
CASSKVVWAETQYF
TGTGCCAGCAGCAAAGTGGTCTGGGCGGAGACCCAGTACTTC
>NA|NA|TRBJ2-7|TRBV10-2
CASGSHPYEQYF
TGCGCCAGCGGGTCCCACCCCTACGAGCAGTACTTC
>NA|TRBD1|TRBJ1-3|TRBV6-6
CASRLQGIQGVTIYF
TGTGCCAGCAGGCTACAGGGTATTCAGGGGGTCACCATATATTTT